This T cell receptor (beta chain) comes out of a study of blood T cell repertoires in COVID-19. Across the study: COVID-19 samples, acute and convalescent, were from the United States, Italy and Spain. Sample material is recorded as cDNA or gDNA derived from T cells, B-cell-depleted T cells, or PBMCs.

The V end lost 3 bases, the J end lost 1 base, and 7 bases lay between the germline ends. The germline V gene has CDR1 SGHRS and CDR2 YFSETQ. This CDR3 spans 13 amino acids. In the study's own analysis: Amplification of reference gene primers provided the estimated nucleated cell counts. Assay: immunoSEQ multiplex PCR; the TCRdb copy retains only in-frame clones and omits some. That table furnishes V, J and clone size, whereas the DNA furnished D and trimming. In the table there are approximately 200,000 clones, approximately 90% of which are singletons. As for this clone: In the same sample, other DNA sequences code for this CDR3.

The receptor was isolated from a man in his sixties who had recovered from COVID-19. This sequence joins TRBV5-1 and TRBJ1-1; D is ambiguous. Sequenced material: peripheral blood. CDR3 DNA: TGCGCCAGCAGCTCCGGTAGGAACACTGAAGCTTTCTTT. Translated: CASSSGRNTEAFF.